The clone carrying this TCR beta chain came up a few times. The antigen remains unidentified. This entry belongs to a study of T cells after yellow fever vaccination. Study information: Any fraction with a low cell number was prepared using SMART-Seq v4 Ultra Low Input. Points from the study as a whole: Weaker, the secondary response peaked sooner, at day 5 versus 15. Boosting was followed by the reappearance of most primary-vaccination clones (approximately 95% CD4, 85% to 90% CD8).

Production of TCR cDNA was by 5'RACE template switching, which also added a universal primer site and UMIs. One entry per CDR3 protein results from TCRdb running MiXCR on the 5' RACE reads. The sample lists roughly 300,000 distinct CDR3 sequences, around 6.8% seen once, with 15% to 20% in the top ten. This CDR3 has 12 residues. The V gene lost 8 bases and the J gene lost 8 bases, with 15 bases spanning the gap. Germline lookup yields CDR1 MNHEY and CDR2 SVGEGT. The material sequenced was PBMCs, taken about 41 days after the first yellow fever vaccination. The chain uses TRBV6-2 or TRBV6-3 and TRBJ1-2; no reliable D call. This receptor was obtained from a man aged 18 to 30 who received the YFV17D yellow fever vaccine. The CDR3 reads CASGSGPTGYTF. The CDR3 nucleotides read TGTGCCAGCGGCTCCGGGCCCACGGGCTACACCTTC.